This TCR beta chain stems from a study of OX40 agonist ivuxolimab in advanced cancers. Overall study: At doses from 0.01 to 10 mg/kg, patients were given intravenous ivuxolimab every 2 weeks. A mean age of around 63 years, range about 20 to 79, was recorded, and about 83% were male.

Clones were sequenced by immunoSEQ multiplex PCR, and TCRdb holds only the in-frame ones, with some missing. Of 55,000 to 70,000 clones in the sample, around 86% were seen once. The germline gives CDR1 MDHEN, CDR2 SYDVKM. The CDR3 has 17 amino acids. V was trimmed by 3 bases and J by 6 bases, leaving 20 bases between them. Whole-study results and caveats: Expanded clones tended on average to be more numerous among CD8+ T cells than CD4+.

About this clone itself: The antigen remains unidentified.

This sequence was found in an adult with an advanced solid tumor such as melanoma, head and neck, liver or kidney cancer. The rearrangement joins TRBV28 to TRBJ2-2; a weak D match, TRBD2 (7 bases). The sequences come from CD4+ or CD8+ T cells sorted from blood, collected in a trial of the OX40 agonist ivuxolimab. Here the CDR3 DNA reads TGTGCCAGCAGTTTGCCTCTAGGTGCGGGGGCGGCCGGGGAGCTGTTTTTT. Translation gives CASSLPLGAGAAGELFF.